What follows are 5 T cell receptor beta chains derived from one specimen sequenced in a study of cytomegalovirus exposure and HLA in healthy donors. The PCR contained 60 Vbeta and 13 Jbeta primers. TCRdb's copy holds only in-frame clones and misses some; the assay was immunoSEQ multiplex PCR. The sample lists roughly 99,000 clones, 65% to 85% seen once, with about 2% in the top ten. Sample: PBMCs. These receptors were collected from a man younger than 30 in good health and CMV-seronegative.

V is TRBV25-1 and J is TRBJ2-5; TRBD1 matches at 7 bases. The CDR3 extends over 15 amino acids. Trimming removed 2 bases from V and 0 bases from J; junction bases left unmatched: 3. Germline CDR1 MGHDK, CDR2 SYGVNS. CDR3 residues: CASSEIDRDQETQYF. In DNA form, the CDR3 reads TGTGCCAGCAGTGAAATAGACAGGGACCAAGAGACCCAGTACTTC.

J is TRBJ2-1 and V is TRBV27; 7 bases match TRBD1. The CDR3 runs to 17 residues. V trimming: 3 bases; J trimming: 0 bases; junction bases outside the gene matches: 8. CDR1 and CDR2 (germline): MNHEY, SMNVEV (reference sequence). For the CDR3, the DNA is TGTGCCAGCAGTTTCGAAGGGGGCCTAGACTCCTACAATGAGCAGTTCTTC. It codes for CASSFEGGLDSYNEQFF.

The rearrangement joins TRBV19 to TRBJ1-5, with a tentative D call TRBD1 (5 bases). CDR3 length equals 16 residues. CDR1 and CDR2 from the germline V gene are LNHDA and SQIVND (reference sequence). Trimming removed 8 bases from V and 2 bases from J, with 19 bases in between. The CDR3 sequence is CASRATLRGGNQPQHF. In DNA, the CDR3 is TGTGCCAGTCGAGCTACCCTTAGGGGTGGCAATCAGCCCCAGCATTTT.

This clone appeared a single time. This chain joins TRBV21-1 and TRBJ2-7; the table names TRBD1, a call not compared with the DNA. TRBV21-1 is marked as a pseudogene. This CDR3 is built from 15 residues. CDR3 sequence (DNA): TGTGCCAGCAGCAACGAAATAACAGGGTTCTACGAGCAGTACTTC. Translated, it gives CASSNEITGFYEQYF.

The chain joins TRBV5-5 to TRBJ2-2; D might be TRBD1 (5 bases). The CDR3 consists of 15 residues. Germline V gene sequence: CDR1 SGHKS, CDR2 YYEKEE (reference sequence). Deletions cut 2 bases from V and 5 bases from J, with 13 bases between. The DNA for the CDR3 is TGTGCCAGCAGCTTTCAGGACACATGGACCGGGGAGCTGTTTTTT. Its translation is CASSFQDTWTGELFF. Full variable domain (remainder filled in from reference TRBV5-5 and TRBJ2-2): DAGVTQSPTHLIKTRGQQVTLRCSPISGHKSVSWYQQVLGQGPQFIFQYYEKEERGRGNFPDRFSARQFPNYSSELNVNALLLGDSALYLCASSFQDTWTGELFFGEGSRLTVL.